One sample yielded the 28 T cell receptor beta chains listed below, sequenced in a study of blood T cell repertoires in COVID-19. Some clones are missing from TCRdb's copy, which holds only in-frame ones; the method was immunoSEQ multiplex PCR. The sample includes some 90,000 clones, roughly 80% of them seen just once. Sequencing was carried out using peripheral blood. The receptor source for this set is a human donor in a cohort sampled during active COVID-19.

The chain couples TRBV5-6 to TRBJ2-1; 10 bases agree with TRBD2. Trimming cost V 4 bases and J 5 bases; bases outside gene matches: 12. From germline, CDR1 is SGHDT and CDR2 YYEEEE. The CDR3 covers 17 residues. Here the CDR3 reads CASSAPWSGGEDNEQFF. The CDR3 region has the DNA TGTGCCAGCAGCGCCCCGTGGAGCGGGGGGGAAGACAATGAGCAGTTCTTC.

This chain links TRBV20-1 with TRBJ1-2, with D maybe TRBD1 (5 bases). The germline CDR1 and CDR2 sequences are DFQATT and SNEGSKA (reference sequence). V was pared by 6 bases and J by 6 bases, with 17 bases between. The CDR3 covers 13 residues. CDR3 region: CSASKGRGNGYTF. CDR3 in DNA: TGCAGTGCGAGTAAGGGGCGCGGAAATGGCTACACCTTC.

The V call is TRBV4-1, the J call TRBJ2-1, with D unresolved. With 1 base removed from V and 4 bases from J, the gap between germline ends came to 5 bases. Germline loops: CDR1 MGHRA, CDR2 YSYEKL. The CDR3 extends over 13 amino acids. The CDR3 DNA reads as TGCGCCAGCAGCCAAGCCGGGTACAATGAGCAGTTCTTC. Translating gives CASSQAGYNEQFF.

The rearrangement uses TRBV10-2 and TRBJ1-1; 9 nucleotides align to TRBD1. Germline V CDR1 and CDR2: WSHSY, SAAADI. This CDR3 region has 17 residues. Trimming at V came to 3 bases and at J to 4 bases, leaving 12 bases not matched to a gene. In DNA form, the CDR3 reads TGCGCCAGCAGTGAATTCTGGGACAGGGCAGGGGGCACTGAAGCTTTCTTT. Its translation is CASSEFWDRAGGTEAFF.

The rearrangement uses TRBV12-5 and TRBJ2-3; possibly TRBD1 for D (6 bases). Trimming shortened V by 5 bases and J by 6 bases, and 12 bases separated the two germline ends. This CDR3 has 13 amino acids. CDR1 is LGHNT and CDR2 is FRNRAP in the germline V gene. This CDR3 reads CASGTSTGDTQYF. CDR3 DNA sequence: TGTGCTAGTGGTACCTCTACAGGGGATACGCAGTATTTT.

The chain combines TRBV28 with TRBJ1-4; TRBD1 might be the D (5 bases). Per germline, CDR1 MDHEN and CDR2 SYDVKM. V was shortened by 8 bases and J by 6 bases, with 16 bases between the two germline ends. The CDR3 runs 14 residues. The CDR3 coding sequence is TGTGCCAGCGGGCGGATCGGGGGTTATGAAAAACTGTTTTTT. Its translation: CASGRIGGYEKLFF.

On this clone itself: At one boundary the junction diverges from the germline segment, which might be a read error. The chain combines TRBV7-9 with TRBJ2-7; a possible D gene is TRBD1 (5 bases). The CDR3 has 13 amino acids. Germline assignment: CDR1 SEHNR and CDR2 FQNEAQ (reference sequence). The CDR3 DNA sequence: TGTGCCAGCAGCTTAGTCGCAGGGTACGGGCAGTACTTC. Translation gives CASSLVAGYGQYF. Looking up the rest from reference TRBV7-9 and TRBJ2-7 gives the full variable domain: DTGVSQNPRHKITKRGQNVTFRCDPISEHNRLYWYRQTLGQGPEFLTYFQNEAQLEKSRLLSDRFSAERPKGSFSTLEIQRTEQGDSAMYLCASSLVAGYGQYFGPGTRLTVT.

Turning to this clone: At one end, the junction sequence differs from germline, possibly due to a read error. The CDR3 DNA reads as TGTGCCTGGAGTCCAACCCAAGGGGAACTGATCTTC. Translating it yields CAWSPTQGELIF. This chain connects TRBV30 to TRBJ2-7; possible D gene TRBD1, 5 bases. The V gene's germline CDR1 is GTSNPN and CDR2 SVGIG (reference sequence). The CDR3 loop spans 12 amino acids. Filled out from reference TRBV30 and TRBJ2-7, the complete variable domain reads SQTIHQWPATLVQPVGSPLSLECTVEGTSNPNLYWYRQAAGRGLQLLFYSVGIGQISSEVPQNLSASRPQDRQFILSSKKLLLSDSGFYLCAWSPTQGELIFGPGTRLTVT.

V usage is TRBV28 and J usage is TRBJ2-7, with D possibly being TRBD1 (5 bases). The CDR3 has 12 residues. Per the germline V gene, CDR1 is MDHEN and CDR2 is SYDVKM. V was shortened by 3 bases and J by 10 bases, with 13 bases between the two germline ends. The DNA for the CDR3 is TGTGCCAGCAGTTTGCTTACAGGTAAACAGTACTTC. Translating it yields CASSLLTGKQYF.

The chain is built from TRBV2 and TRBJ1-2; maybe TRBD1 (6 bases). Trimming removed 0 bases from V and 6 bases from J, with 11 bases in between. The length of the CDR3 is 14 residues. Per the germline V gene, CDR1 is SNHLY and CDR2 is FYNNEI. The CDR3 region has the DNA TGTGCCAGCAGTGAAGCGGGTCAGGGGAATGGCTACACCTTC. As protein: CASSEAGQGNGYTF.

CDR3 amino acids: CASSPQRGDAEAFF. The DNA for the CDR3 is TGTGCCAGCTCACCCCAACGGGGGGACGCTGAAGCTTTCTTT. The chain recombines TRBV18 with TRBJ1-1; D is perhaps TRBD1 (5 bases). The CDR3 is 14 residues long. Germline lookup yields CDR1 KGHSH and CDR2 LQKENI. The V end lost 3 bases, the J end lost 6 bases, and 14 bases lay between the germline ends.

The chain uses TRBV3-1 (or the pseudogene TRBV3-2) and TRBJ1-1; no reliable D call. The CDR3 loop spans 15 amino acids. V was clipped by 4 bases and J by 1 base, with 13 bases between them. Germline assignment: CDR1 LGHDT and CDR2 YNNKEL (reference sequence). The CDR3 bases are TGTGCCAGCAGCCGAACCCCCCGGGAGAACACTGAAGCTTTCTTT. The encoded protein is CASSRTPRENTEAFF.

The V call is TRBV19, the J call TRBJ2-7, with 8 nucleotides matching TRBD1. Germline CDR1 and CDR2: LNHDA and SQIVND (reference sequence). Trimming cost V 6 bases and J 2 bases; bases outside gene matches: 9. This CDR3 region has 15 residues. The CDR3 DNA follows: TGTGCCAGTAGCAAGAAGACAGGGGACCCCTACGAGCAGTACTTC. Translated, it gives CASSKKTGDPYEQYF.

The V and J genes are TRBV11-3 and TRBJ1-5, with 8 bases that match TRBD1. The V and J ends lost 3 bases and 4 bases, in that order; junction bases with no gene match: 17. The germline gives CDR1 SGHNT, CDR2 YENEEA. The CDR3 contains 19 residues. DNA for the CDR3: TGTGCCAGCAGCTTTTTTGAGAGACAGGGGAAGATTCAGAATCAGCCCCAGCATTTT. Translation: CASSFFERQGKIQNQPQHF.

This clone has just a few counts. The rearrangement links TRBV5-1 to TRBJ1-1; 9 bases are a match to TRBD1. The V and J ends lost 6 bases and 1 base, in that order; junction bases with no gene match: 4. This CDR3 region has 14 residues. Germline V lookup: CDR1 SGHRS, CDR2 YFSETQ. The DNA for the CDR3 is TGCGCCAGCACAACAGGGGGCTCGAACACTGAAGCTTTCTTT. Protein product: CASTTGGSNTEAFF.

Note on this clone: Other DNA sequences in the sample encode the same CDR3. The chain recombines TRBV5-1 with TRBJ2-7, with D maybe TRBD1 (5 bases). Trimming took off 1 base at V and 0 bases at J, with 5 bases between the two ends. The CDR3 consists of 13 residues. Germline CDR1 and CDR2: SGHRS and YFSETQ. The CDR3 here is CASSLQGSYEQYF. The DNA for the CDR3 is TGCGCCAGCAGCTTGCAGGGCTCCTACGAGCAGTACTTC.

CDR3 DNA sequence: TGTGCCAGCAAACCGGGGGGGCAACGTGGCTACACCTTC. Protein sequence: CASKPGGQRGYTF. This sequence joins TRBV28 and TRBJ1-2; possibly TRBD1 for D (6 bases). Trimming shortened V by 7 bases and J by 7 bases, and 16 bases separated the two germline ends. Germline V gene lookup returns CDR1 MDHEN and CDR2 SYDVKM. The CDR3 has 13 amino acids.

This clone was seen a few times. The chain combines TRBV9 with TRBJ1-2; the D gene is possibly TRBD1 (6 bases). Trimming took 5 bases from V and 13 from J, leaving 21 bases between them. The CDR3 sequence is 13 residues long. The V gene's germline CDR1 is SGDLS and CDR2 YYNGEE. CDR3 amino acids: CASSRWTATLPTF. The CDR3, as DNA: TGTGCCAGCAGTCGTTGGACAGCAACCCTCCCCACCTTC.

The chain carries TRBV27 and TRBJ2-7, with 7 positions matching TRBD2. From germline, CDR1 is MNHEY and CDR2 SMNVEV (reference sequence). This CDR3 comprises 19 residues. With 6 bases clipped from V and 6 bases from J, the junction kept 26 bases outside the gene matches. CDR3 protein: CASSRSPGGQVGRSREQYF. As DNA, the CDR3 is TGTGCCAGCAGCCGCTCCCCCGGGGGTCAGGTCGGGAGGAGTCGCGAGCAGTACTTC.

CDR3 sequence: CASSFLSGANVLTF. The CDR3 DNA sequence: TGTGCCAGCAGCTTTCTTTCTGGGGCCAACGTCCTGACTTTC. J is TRBJ2-6 and V is TRBV7-2, with D unresolved. CDR3 length: 14 residues. The V gene's germline CDR1 is SGHTA and CDR2 FQGNSA. Trimming removed 3 bases from V and 1 base from J, with 4 bases in between.

The chain carries TRBV5-1 and TRBJ2-7, with TRBD1 matching 9 bases. The CDR3 covers 15 residues. Germline loops: CDR1 SGHRS, CDR2 YFSETQ. J was trimmed by 12 bases and V by 4 bases; bases with no gene match: 17. The CDR3 DNA reads as TGCGCCAGCAGCGAGAGCGACAGGGGGTTGGGGGTGATGTACTTC. As protein: CASSESDRGLGVMYF. The full variable domain, with the rest looked up from reference TRBV5-1 and TRBJ2-7, is KAGVTQTPRYLIKTRGQQVTLSCSPISGHRSVSWYQQTPGQGLQFLFEYFSETQRNKGNFPGRFSGRQFSNSRSEMNVSTLELGDSALYLCASSESDRGLGVMYFGPGTRLTVT.

The V gene is TRBV5-1, the J gene TRBJ2-1, with D possibly being TRBD2 (6 bases). V lost 0 bases and J lost 10, with 14 bases in between. This CDR3 is built from 14 residues. The germline V gene encodes CDR1 SGHRS and CDR2 YFSETQ. The CDR3 DNA reads TGCGCCAGCAGCTTGGGACTAGTGGCGGGCGAGCAGTTCTTC. Protein: CASSLGLVAGEQFF.

The V gene is TRBV28, the J gene TRBJ1-5; 8 bases are a match to TRBD1. V lost 4 bases and J lost 6; bases outside the gene matches: 14. CDR1 is MDHEN and CDR2 is SYDVKM in the germline V gene. The CDR3 totals 17 residues. The CDR3 coding sequence is TGTGCCAGCAGTTCTCCGACAGGGGTATCCCTAGTTCAGCCCCAGCATTTT. It translates to CASSSPTGVSLVQPQHF. The variable domain in full, completed from reference TRBV28 and TRBJ1-5, reads DVKVTQSSRYLVKRTGEKVFLECVQDMDHENMFWYRQDPGLGLRLIYFSYDVKMKEKGDIPEGYSVSREKKERFSLILESASTNQTSMYLCASSSPTGVSLVQPQHFGDGTRLSIL.

The genes are TRBV3-1 (or the pseudogene TRBV3-2) and TRBJ1-2, with 8 bases aligning to TRBD1. The CDR3 is 17 residues long. Germline CDR1 and CDR2: LGHDT and YNNKEL (reference sequence). J lost 3 bases, V lost 4 bases, and 13 bases had no gene match. CDR3 bases: TGTGCCAGCAGCCCATTCAGGACAGGGACGATCTACTATGGCTACACCTTC. Residues: CASSPFRTGTIYYGYTF.

This chain joins TRBV7-8 and TRBJ2-7; D remains unclear. Trimming took off 5 bases at V and 7 bases at J, with 9 bases between the two ends. CDR1 and CDR2 (germline): SGHVS, FQNEAQ. The length of the CDR3 is 11 residues. The CDR3 protein is CASSVGGEQYF. The CDR3 DNA reads as TGTGCCAGCAGCGTCGGTGGTGAGCAGTACTTC. The full variable domain, its missing parts supplied by reference TRBV7-8 and TRBJ2-7, is GAGVSQSPRYKVAKRGQDVALRCDPISGHVSLFWYQQALGQGPEFLTYFQNEAQLDKSGLPSDRFFAERPEGSVSTLKIQRTQQEDSAVYLCASSVGGEQYFGPGTRLTVT.

This clone was counted a few times. Other DNA sequences within the sample encode an identical CDR3. The rearrangement links TRBV5-1 to TRBJ1-5; D is unclear. CDR3 size: 13 residues. Germline V gene data show CDR1 as SGHRS and CDR2 as YFSETQ. The V end lost 4 bases, the J end lost 2 bases, and 7 bases lay between the germline ends. For the CDR3, the DNA is TGCGCCAGCAGCGAGGATCGCAATCAGCCCCAGCATTTT. This translates into CASSEDRNQPQHF.

The gene calls are TRBV5-1 and TRBJ2-7; TRBD1 might be the D (5 bases). Germline CDR1 reads SGHRS; CDR2 reads YFSETQ. V was trimmed by 0 bases and J by 0 bases, leaving 13 bases between them. The CDR3 covers 16 residues. For the CDR3, the DNA is TGCGCCAGCAGCTTGGAGGCGACAGAGAACTCCTACGAGCAGTACTTC. It translates to CASSLEATENSYEQYF.

The rearrangement links TRBV30 to TRBJ1-3; no definite D call. With 4 bases removed from V and 0 bases from J, the gap between germline ends came to 7 bases. The CDR3 contains 13 residues. Germline V lookup: CDR1 GTSNPN, CDR2 SVGIG (reference sequence). The CDR3 nucleotides read TGTGCCTGGAAAACAGCCTCTGGAAACACCATATATTTT. Residues: CAWKTASGNTIYF.